This T cell receptor (beta chain) was documented in a study of shared clonotypes between healthy human individuals. As for the study in general: CD4 naive and CD4 memory each took three plates per donor, while CD8 naive took two and CD8 memory one.

The assay used deep level. Clones were read by immunoSEQ multiplex PCR, and TCRdb kept only the in-frame ones, dropping some. The table lists approximately 980,000 clones, approximately 80% of them singletons. The CDR3 extends over 14 amino acids. The V gene lost 2 bases and the J gene lost 4 bases, with 11 bases spanning the gap. Germline V gene lookup returns CDR1 SGHNT and CDR2 YENEEA. Partitioning of CD4+ cells yielded a CD45RA+ naive subset and a CD45RA-negative memory subset. Material for sequencing was memory CD4+ T cells sorted from blood. Subset given: CD45RA-negative fraction. The receptor comes from a man aged 18 to 30 in good health. This chain joins TRBV11-3 and TRBJ2-5; perhaps TRBD2 as D (5 bases). CDR3 in DNA: TGTGCCAGCAGCTTATACGGGGTTGGAGAGACCCAGTACTTC. Amino acids: CASSLYGVGETQYF.